A selection of T cell receptor beta chains follows, all from one sample in a study of spatial heterogeneity in lung cancer. MiXCR, run by TCRdb on the 5' RACE reads, gives a single entry per CDR3 protein. This sample yields 100,000 to 120,000 distinct CDR3 sequences, of which roughly 10% are seen a single time; approximately 25% belongs to the top ten. This specimen consisted of PBMCs, obtained at follow-up. Receptors originate from a female donor with early-stage non-small cell lung cancer. The CDR3 runs from the conserved cysteine through the conserved F or W. D genes are given only for firm matches. Size tells how often a clone was seen (once, few, many) or the class of an expanded clone, and some rows leave it out.

v_gene,abundance,j_gene,d_gene,CDR3nt,CDR3aa
TRBV28,-,TRBJ2-3,-,TGTGCCAGCAGCTCGGCGGGAAGTGCAGATACGCAGTATTTT,CASSSAGSADTQYF
TRBV24-1,few,TRBJ1-1,TRBD1,TGTGCCACCAGTGATGGTACAGGGGACCCAGTGGCTTTCTTT,CATSDGTGDPVAFF
TRBV29-1,many,TRBJ2-1,-,TGCAGCGGGGCAAGGCGGGGAGACTACAATGAGCAGTTCTTC,CSGARRGDYNEQFF
TRBV3-1,few,TRBJ2-3,-,TGTGCCAGCAGCCAAGAAAATCGGGAGACAGATACGCAGTATTTT,CASSQENRETDTQYF
TRBV2,many,TRBJ2-6,-,TGTGCAGGGAGAGGCTTTGGGGCCAACGTCCTGACTTTC,CAGRGFGANVLTF
TRBV27,-,TRBJ2-1,TRBD2,TGTTCCAGCGGGAGGCCCAACGAGCAGTTCTTC,CSSGRPNEQFF
TRBV5-8,many,TRBJ1-5,-,TGTGCCAGCAGCTTGGATTGGGGGGGCTTAAGCAATCAGCCCCAGCATTTT,CASSLDWGGLSNQPQHF
TRBV6-2/TRBV6-3,few,TRBJ2-3,TRBD2,TGTGCCAGCAGTTCCAGCGGGGCCACAGATACGCAGTATTTT,CASSSSGATDTQYF
TRBV30,many,TRBJ1-1,-,TGTGCCTGGAGTCGACGTGACACTGAAGCTTTCTTT,CAWSRRDTEAFF
TRBV28,many,TRBJ2-5,-,TGTGCCAGCAGTTTGGTATCAACGGAGACCCAGTACTTC,CASSLVSTETQYF
TRBV23-1,many,TRBJ1-5,TRBD1,TGCGCCACCAAAAGACAGGGGGGCCAGCCCCAGCATTTT,CATKRQGGQPQHF
TRBV2,-,TRBJ2-1,-,TGTGCCAGCAGTCGGACTTACTCCTACAATGAGCAGTTCTTC,CASSRTYSYNEQFF
TRBV19,few,TRBJ2-1,TRBD2,TGTGCCAGTAGTAATGGAGGGTGGGCTAGCGGGAGAGACAATGAGCAGTTCTTC,CASSNGGWASGRDNEQFF
TRBV29-1,-,TRBJ1-4,-,TGCAGCGTCAGGCAGGGACTGGCAACTAATGAAAAACTGTTTTTT,CSVRQGLATNEKLFF